This T cell receptor beta chain was sequenced during a study of blood T cell repertoires in COVID-19. At the level of the study: Samples taken during acute and convalescent COVID-19 were collected in the United States, Italy and Spain. T cells, B-cell-depleted T cells, or PBMCs supplied cDNA or gDNA.

Trimming removed 9 bases at V and 7 bases at J, with 16 bases between. The CDR3 is 13 amino acids. CDR1 MNHEY and CDR2 SVGAGI come from the germline V gene. Generated by immunoSEQ multiplex PCR, the TCRdb table keeps only in-frame clones and is missing some. This table has around 250,000 clones, around 83% appearing once. This clone was found once. The clonotype comes from a man aged 25 to 40 who had recovered from COVID-19. The V call is TRBV6-5, the J call TRBJ1-5, with D possibly TRBD1 on 6 matching bases. Sequencing input: peripheral blood. Here the CDR3 reads CASRPGAYQPQHF. The CDR3 DNA follows: TGTGCCAGTCGCCCAGGGGCGTACCAGCCCCAGCATTTT.